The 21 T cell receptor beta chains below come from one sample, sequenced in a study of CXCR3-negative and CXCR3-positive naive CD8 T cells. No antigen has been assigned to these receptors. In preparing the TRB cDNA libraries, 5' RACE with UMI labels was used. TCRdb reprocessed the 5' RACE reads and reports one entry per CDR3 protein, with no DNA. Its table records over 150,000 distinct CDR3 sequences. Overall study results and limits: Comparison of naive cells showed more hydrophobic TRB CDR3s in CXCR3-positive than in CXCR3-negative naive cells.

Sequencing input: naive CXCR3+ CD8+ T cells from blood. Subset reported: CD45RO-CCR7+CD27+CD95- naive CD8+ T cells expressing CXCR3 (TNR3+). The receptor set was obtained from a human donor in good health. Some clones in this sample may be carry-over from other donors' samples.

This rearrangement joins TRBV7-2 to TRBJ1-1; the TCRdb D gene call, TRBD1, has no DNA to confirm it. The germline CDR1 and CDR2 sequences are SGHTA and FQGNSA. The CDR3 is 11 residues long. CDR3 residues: CASSLGVGAFF.

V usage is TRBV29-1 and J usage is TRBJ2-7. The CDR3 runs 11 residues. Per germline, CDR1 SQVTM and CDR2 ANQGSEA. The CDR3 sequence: CSVEQLGEQYF.

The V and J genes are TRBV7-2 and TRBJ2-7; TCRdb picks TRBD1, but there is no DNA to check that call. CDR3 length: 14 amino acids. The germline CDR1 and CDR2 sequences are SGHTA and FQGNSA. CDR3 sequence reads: CASSSYGTGLEQYF.

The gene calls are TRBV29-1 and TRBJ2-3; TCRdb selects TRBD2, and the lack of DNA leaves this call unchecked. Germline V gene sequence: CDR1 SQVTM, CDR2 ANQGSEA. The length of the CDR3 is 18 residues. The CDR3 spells CSVEGVAGWGDSTDTQYF.

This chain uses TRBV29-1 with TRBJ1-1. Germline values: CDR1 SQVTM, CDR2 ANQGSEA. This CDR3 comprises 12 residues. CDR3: CSAKDLNTEAFF. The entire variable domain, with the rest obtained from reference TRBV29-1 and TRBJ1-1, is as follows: SAVISQKPSRDICQRGTSLTIQCQVDSQVTMMFWYRQQPGQSLTLIATANQGSEATYESGFVIDKFPISRPNLTFSTLTVSNMSPEDSSIYLCSAKDLNTEAFFGQGTRLTVV.

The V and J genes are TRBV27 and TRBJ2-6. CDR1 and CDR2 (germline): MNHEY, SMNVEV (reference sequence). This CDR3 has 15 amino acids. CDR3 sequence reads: CASSFFQHGANVLTF.

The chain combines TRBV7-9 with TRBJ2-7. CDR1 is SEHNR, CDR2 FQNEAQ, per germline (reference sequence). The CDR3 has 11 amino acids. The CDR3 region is CASSDMDEQYF.

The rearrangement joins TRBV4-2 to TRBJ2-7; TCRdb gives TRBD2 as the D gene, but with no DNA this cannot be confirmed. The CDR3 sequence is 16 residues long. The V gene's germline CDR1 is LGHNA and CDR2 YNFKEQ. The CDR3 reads CASGQVGASGAYEQYF.

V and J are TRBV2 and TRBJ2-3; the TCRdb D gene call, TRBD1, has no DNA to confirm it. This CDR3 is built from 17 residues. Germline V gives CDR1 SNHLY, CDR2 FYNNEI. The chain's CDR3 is CASRGDSTTGRTDTQYF.

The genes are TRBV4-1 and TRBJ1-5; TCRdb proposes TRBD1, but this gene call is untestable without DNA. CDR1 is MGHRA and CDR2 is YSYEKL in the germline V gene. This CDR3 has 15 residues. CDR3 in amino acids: CASSQGTDRDQPQHF.

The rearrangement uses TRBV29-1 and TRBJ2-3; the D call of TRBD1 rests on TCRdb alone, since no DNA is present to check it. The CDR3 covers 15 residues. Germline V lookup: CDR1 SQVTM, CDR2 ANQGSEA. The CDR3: CSVEGLQTDTDTQYF.

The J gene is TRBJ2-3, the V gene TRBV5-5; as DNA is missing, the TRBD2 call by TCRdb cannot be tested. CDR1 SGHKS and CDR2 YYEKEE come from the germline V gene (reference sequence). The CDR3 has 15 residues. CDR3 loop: CASSDKLGAWDTQYF.

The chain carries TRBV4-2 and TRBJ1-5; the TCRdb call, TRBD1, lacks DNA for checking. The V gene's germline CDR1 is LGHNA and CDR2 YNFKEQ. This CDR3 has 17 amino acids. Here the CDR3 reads CASSHGVTGEYSQPQHF.

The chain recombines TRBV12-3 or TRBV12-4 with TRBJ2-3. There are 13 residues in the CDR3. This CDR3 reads CASSSVGTDTQYF.

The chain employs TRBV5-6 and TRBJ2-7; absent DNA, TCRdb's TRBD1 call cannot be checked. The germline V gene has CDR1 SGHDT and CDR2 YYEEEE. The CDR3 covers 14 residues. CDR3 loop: CASSLRGRFYEQYF.

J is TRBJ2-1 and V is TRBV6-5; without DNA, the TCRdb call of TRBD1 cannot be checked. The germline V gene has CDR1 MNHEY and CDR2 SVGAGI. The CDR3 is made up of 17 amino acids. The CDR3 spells CASSKIPGTDHYNEQFF.

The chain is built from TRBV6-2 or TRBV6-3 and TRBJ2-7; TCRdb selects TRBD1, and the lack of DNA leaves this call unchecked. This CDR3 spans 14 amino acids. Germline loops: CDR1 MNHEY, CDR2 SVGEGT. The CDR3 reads CASSTGDSLYEQYF.

CDR3 amino acids: CASSDGTGVQPQHF. The rearrangement uses TRBV12-3 or TRBV12-4 and TRBJ1-5; TCRdb names TRBD1, which stays unverified in the absence of DNA. The CDR3 length is 14 residues.

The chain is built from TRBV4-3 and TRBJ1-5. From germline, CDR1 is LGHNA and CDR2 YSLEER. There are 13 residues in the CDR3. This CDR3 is CASSPYANQPQHF.

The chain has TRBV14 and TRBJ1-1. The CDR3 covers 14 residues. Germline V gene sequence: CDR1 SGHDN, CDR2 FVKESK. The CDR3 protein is CASSQDKWNTEAFF. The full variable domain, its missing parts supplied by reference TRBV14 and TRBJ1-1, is EAGVTQFPSHSVIEKGQTVTLRCDPISGHDNLYWYRRVMGKEIKFLLHFVKESKQDESGMPNNRFLAERTGGTYSTLKVQPAELEDSGVYFCASSQDKWNTEAFFGQGTRLTVV.

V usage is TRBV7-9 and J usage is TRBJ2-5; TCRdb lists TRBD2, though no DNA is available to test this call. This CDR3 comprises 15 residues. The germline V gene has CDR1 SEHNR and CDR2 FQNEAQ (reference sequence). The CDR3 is CASSLLLGLEETQYF.